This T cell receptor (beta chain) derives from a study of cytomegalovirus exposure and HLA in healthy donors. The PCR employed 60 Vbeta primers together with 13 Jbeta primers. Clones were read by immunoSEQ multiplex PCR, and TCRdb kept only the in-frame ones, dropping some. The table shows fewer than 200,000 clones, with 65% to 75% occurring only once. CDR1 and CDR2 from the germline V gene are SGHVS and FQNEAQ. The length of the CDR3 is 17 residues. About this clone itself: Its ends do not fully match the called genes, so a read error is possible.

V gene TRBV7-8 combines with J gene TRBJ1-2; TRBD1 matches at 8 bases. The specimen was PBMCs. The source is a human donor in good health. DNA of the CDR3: TGTGCCAGCAACTTAGCTGTGCGGCAGGGGGCGGACTATGGCTACACCTTC. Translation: CASNLAVRQGADYGYTF.